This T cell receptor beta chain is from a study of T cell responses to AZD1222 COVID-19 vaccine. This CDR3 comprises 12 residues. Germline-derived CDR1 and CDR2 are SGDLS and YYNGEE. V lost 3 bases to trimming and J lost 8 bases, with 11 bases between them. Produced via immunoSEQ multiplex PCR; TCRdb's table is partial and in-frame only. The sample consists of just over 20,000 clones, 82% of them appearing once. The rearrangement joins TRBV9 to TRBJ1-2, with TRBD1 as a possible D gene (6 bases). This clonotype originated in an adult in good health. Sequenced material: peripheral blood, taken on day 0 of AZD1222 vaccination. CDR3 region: CASSGQVDGYTF. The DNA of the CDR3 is TGTGCCAGCAGCGGACAGGTGGACGGCTACACCTTC.